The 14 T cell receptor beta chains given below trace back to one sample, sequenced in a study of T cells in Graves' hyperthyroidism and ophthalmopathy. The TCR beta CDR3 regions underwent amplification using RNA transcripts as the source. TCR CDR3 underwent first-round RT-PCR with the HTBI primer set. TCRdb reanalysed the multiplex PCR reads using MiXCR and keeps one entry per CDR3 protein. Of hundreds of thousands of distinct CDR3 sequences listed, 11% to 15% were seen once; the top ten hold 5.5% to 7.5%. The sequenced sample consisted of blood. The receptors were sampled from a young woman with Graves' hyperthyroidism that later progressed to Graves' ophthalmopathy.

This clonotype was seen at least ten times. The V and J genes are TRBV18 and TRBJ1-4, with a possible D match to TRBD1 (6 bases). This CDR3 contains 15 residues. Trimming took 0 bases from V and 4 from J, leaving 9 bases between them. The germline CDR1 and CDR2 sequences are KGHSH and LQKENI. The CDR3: CASSPPTGNNEKLFF. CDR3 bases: TGTGCCAGCTCACCACCGACAGGAAATAATGAAAAACTGTTTTTT.

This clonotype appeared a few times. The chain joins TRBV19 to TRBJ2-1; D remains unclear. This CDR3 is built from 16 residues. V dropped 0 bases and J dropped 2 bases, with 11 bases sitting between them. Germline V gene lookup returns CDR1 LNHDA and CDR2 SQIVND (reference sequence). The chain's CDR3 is CASSIDQKEPYNEQFF. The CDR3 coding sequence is TGTGCCAGTAGTATAGATCAGAAAGAACCCTACAATGAGCAGTTCTTC. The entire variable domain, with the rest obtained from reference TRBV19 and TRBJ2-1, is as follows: DGGITQSPKYLFRKEGQNVTLSCEQNLNHDAMYWYRQDPGQGLRLIYYSQIVNDFQKGDIAEGYSVSREKKESFPLTVTSAQKNPTAFYLCASSIDQKEPYNEQFFGPGTRLTVL.

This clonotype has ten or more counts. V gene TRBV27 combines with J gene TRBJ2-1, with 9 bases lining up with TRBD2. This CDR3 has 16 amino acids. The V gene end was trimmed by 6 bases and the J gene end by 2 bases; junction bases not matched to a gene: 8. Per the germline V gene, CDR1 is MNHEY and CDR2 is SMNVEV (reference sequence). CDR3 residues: CASRTASGIPYNEQFF. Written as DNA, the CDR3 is TGTGCCAGCAGGACAGCTAGCGGGATCCCCTACAATGAGCAGTTCTTC.

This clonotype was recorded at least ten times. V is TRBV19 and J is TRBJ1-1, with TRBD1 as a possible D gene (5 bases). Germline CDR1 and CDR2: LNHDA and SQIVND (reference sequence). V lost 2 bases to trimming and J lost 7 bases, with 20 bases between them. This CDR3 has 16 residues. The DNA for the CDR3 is TGTGCCAGTAGTATAACGGGCAGGGTTTTGGCGGGTGAAGCTTTCTTT. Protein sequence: CASSITGRVLAGEAFF.

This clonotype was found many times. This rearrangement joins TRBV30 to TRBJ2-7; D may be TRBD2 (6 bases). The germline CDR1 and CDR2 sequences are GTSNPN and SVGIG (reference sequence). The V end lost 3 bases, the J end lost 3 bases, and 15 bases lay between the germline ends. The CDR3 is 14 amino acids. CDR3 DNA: TGTGCCTGGAGCCTGTTCGGGGGAAACTACGAGCAGTACTTC. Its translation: CAWSLFGGNYEQYF.

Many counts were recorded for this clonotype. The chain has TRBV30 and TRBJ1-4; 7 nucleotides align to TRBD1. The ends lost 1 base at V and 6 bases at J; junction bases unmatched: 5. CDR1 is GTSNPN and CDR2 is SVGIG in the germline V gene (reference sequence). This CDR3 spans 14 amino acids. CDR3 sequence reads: CAWSATGMDEKLFF. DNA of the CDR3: TGTGCCTGGAGTGCGACAGGGATGGATGAAAAACTGTTTTTT.

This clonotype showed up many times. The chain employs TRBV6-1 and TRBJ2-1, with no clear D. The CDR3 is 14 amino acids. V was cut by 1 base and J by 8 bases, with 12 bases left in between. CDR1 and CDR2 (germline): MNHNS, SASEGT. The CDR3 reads CASSEDLQTHEQFF. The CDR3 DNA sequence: TGTGCCAGCAGTGAAGATCTGCAGACGCATGAGCAGTTCTTC.

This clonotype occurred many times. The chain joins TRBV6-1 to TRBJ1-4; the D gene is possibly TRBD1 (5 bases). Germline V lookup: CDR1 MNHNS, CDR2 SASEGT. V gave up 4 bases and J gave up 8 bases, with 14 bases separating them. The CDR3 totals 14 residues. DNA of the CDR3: TGTGCCAGCAGTGCCCATTTGGGGGAAGAAAAACTGTTTTTT. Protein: CASSAHLGEEKLFF.

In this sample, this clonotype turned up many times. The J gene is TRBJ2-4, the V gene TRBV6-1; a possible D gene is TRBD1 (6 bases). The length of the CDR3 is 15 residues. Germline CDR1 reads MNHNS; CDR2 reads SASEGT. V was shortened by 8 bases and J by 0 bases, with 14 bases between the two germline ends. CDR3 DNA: TGTGCCAGCTCGGGACAAAATTTAGCCAAAAACATTCAGTACTTC. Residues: CASSGQNLAKNIQYF.

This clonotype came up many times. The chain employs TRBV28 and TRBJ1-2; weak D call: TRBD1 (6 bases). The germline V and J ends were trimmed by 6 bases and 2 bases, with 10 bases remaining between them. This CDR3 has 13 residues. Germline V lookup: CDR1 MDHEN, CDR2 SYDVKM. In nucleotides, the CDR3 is TGTGCCAGCAGCGGGGGCGGCAACTATGGCTACACCTTC. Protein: CASSGGGNYGYTF.

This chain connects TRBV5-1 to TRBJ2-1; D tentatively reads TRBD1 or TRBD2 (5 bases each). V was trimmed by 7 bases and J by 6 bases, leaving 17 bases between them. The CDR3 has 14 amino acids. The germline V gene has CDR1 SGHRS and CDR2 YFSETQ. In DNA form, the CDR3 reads TGCGCCAGCGGGACCCCGGGACCGACCAATGAGCAGTTCTTC. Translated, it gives CASGTPGPTNEQFF.

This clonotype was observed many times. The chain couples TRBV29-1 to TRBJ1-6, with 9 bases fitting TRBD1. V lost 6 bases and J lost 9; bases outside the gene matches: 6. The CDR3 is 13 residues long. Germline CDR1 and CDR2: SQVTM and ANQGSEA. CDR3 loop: CSVRTGDTSPLHF. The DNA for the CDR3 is TGCAGCGTCCGGACAGGGGATACTTCACCCCTCCACTTT.

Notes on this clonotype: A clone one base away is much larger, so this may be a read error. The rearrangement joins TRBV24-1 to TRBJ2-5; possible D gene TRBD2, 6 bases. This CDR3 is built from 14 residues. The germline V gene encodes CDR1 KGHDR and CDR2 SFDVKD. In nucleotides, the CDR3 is TGTGCCACCAGTGATCTCGGAGGGCAAGAGACCCAGTGCTTC. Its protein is CATSDLGGQETQCF.

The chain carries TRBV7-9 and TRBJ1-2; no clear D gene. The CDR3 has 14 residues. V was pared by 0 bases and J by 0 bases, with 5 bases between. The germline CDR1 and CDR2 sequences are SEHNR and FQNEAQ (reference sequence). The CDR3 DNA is TGTGCCAGCAGCTTAGCGGCGGCTAACTATGGCTACACCTTC. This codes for CASSLAAANYGYTF.